The T cell receptor beta chain under discussion was sequenced for a study of cytomegalovirus exposure and HLA in healthy donors. In the PCR, 60 Vbeta and 13 Jbeta primers were used. Assay used: immunoSEQ multiplex PCR; TCRdb lists only in-frame clones, some missing. The table includes 55,000 or so clones, around four fifths detected once. The TCR sequence derives from a middle-aged man in good health and CMV-seronegative. Sequencing was performed on PBMCs.

The CDR3 coding sequence is TGTGCCAGCAGTACAGGGGCCTACGAGCAGTACTTC. Its translation is CASSTGAYEQYF. The chain carries TRBV6-5 and TRBJ2-7; the match to TRBD1 covers 7 bases. V was clipped by 5 bases and J by 2 bases; unmatched bases: 0. This CDR3 spans 12 amino acids. Germline CDR1 is MNHEY and CDR2 is SVGAGI.